These T cell receptor beta chains were read from a single sample in a study of radiotherapy plus CTLA-4 blockade in lung cancer. TCRdb's copy holds only in-frame clones and misses some; the assay was immunoSEQ multiplex PCR. This sample carries around 59,000 clones, 70% to 80% of them seen once, and the ten largest clones take roughly 4%. The sequences come from peripheral blood, collected from a patient treated with radiotherapy plus ipilimumab. All receptors derive from a human donor with non-small cell lung cancer who had a partial response to radiotherapy plus ipilimumab. CDR3s leave out the opening cysteine and the closing phenylalanine or tryptophan. Fields, in order: V gene, J gene, CDR3 protein.

TRBV13,TRBJ2-1,ASRWGSGGSYNEQF
TRBV4-2,TRBJ2-5,ASSRRTSGEETQY
TRBV7-3,TRBJ1-6,ASSSQGPPNSPLH
TRBV7-9,TRBJ2-6,ASSLRESGANVLT
TRBV6-5,TRBJ2-5,ASSHGQGSETQY
TRBV18,TRBJ1-5,ASSPPGRNSNQPQH
TRBV4-2,TRBJ2-7,ASSQDLGGTPYEQY
TRBV19,TRBJ2-7,ASSIGEVYEQY
TRBV6-1,TRBJ1-5,ASTLGQDSNQPQH
TRBV19,TRBJ2-7,ASSYRQGYEQY